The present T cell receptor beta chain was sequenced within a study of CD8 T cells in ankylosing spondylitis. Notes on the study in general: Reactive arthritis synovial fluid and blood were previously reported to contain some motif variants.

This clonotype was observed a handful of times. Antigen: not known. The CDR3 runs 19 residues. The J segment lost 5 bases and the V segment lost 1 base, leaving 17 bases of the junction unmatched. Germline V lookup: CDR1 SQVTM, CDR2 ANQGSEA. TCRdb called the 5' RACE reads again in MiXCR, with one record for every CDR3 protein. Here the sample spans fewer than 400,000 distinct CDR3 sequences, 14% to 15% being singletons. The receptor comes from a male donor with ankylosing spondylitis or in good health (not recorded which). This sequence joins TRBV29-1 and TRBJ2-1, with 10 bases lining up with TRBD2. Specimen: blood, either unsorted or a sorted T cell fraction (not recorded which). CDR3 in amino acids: CSVEGRGGSLAGRHNEQFF. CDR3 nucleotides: TGCAGCGTTGAAGGAAGGGGGGGGTCACTAGCGGGAAGACACAATGAGCAGTTCTTC.